What follows are 3 T cell receptor beta chains derived from one specimen sequenced in a study of beta chain features in type 1 diabetes. cDNA synthesis used the whole RNA isolate, giving expressed TCRB sequences. Produced via immunoSEQ multiplex PCR; TCRdb's table is partial and in-frame only. The table includes about 900,000 clones, about 17% detected once. Sequences were obtained from naive CD4+ T cells from blood. The receptors were sampled from a woman between 18 and 29 years old in good health.

The chain combines TRBV11-1 with TRBJ2-1; TRBD1 might be the D (5 bases). Germline V lookup: CDR1 SGHAT, CDR2 FQDESV (reference sequence). CDR3 length: 17 residues. V lost 1 base and J 4 bases, leaving 17 bases between the germline ends. CDR3 nucleotide sequence: TGTGCCAGCAGCTTAGTTCAGGGCCCGGGCCAATACAATGAGCAGTTCTTC. Amino acids: CASSLVQGPGQYNEQFF. The full variable domain, completed using reference TRBV11-1 and TRBJ2-1, is EAEVAQSPRYKITEKSQAVAFWCDPISGHATLYWYRQILGQGPELLVQFQDESVVDDSQLPKDRFSAERLKGVDSTLKIQPAELGDSAMYLCASSLVQGPGQYNEQFFGPGTRLTVL.

V is TRBV19 and J is TRBJ2-6, with D perhaps TRBD1 or TRBD2 (5 bases each). The CDR3 covers 15 residues. V was cut by 6 bases and J by 1 base, with 10 bases left in between. Germline CDR1 is LNHDA and CDR2 is SQIVND (reference sequence). CDR3 nucleotides: TGTGCCAGTAGCGAGGGGAGATCTGGGGCCAACGTCCTGACTTTC. Translating gives CASSEGRSGANVLTF.

There are many counts of this clone. J is TRBJ1-1 and V is TRBV10-3, with 7 bases identical to TRBD1. With 6 bases clipped from V and 10 bases from J, the junction kept 5 bases outside the gene matches. CDR1 is ENHRY, CDR2 SYGVKD, per germline. This CDR3 region has 11 residues. The CDR3 loop reads CAIRDQGVAFF. CDR3 coding DNA: TGTGCCATCAGGGACCAGGGGGTAGCTTTCTTT.